This T cell receptor beta chain was sequenced for a study of T cell repertoires in aging, cancer and after chemotherapy. Notes on the study in general: Loss of evenness, beyond lost richness, contributed to age-related TCR diversity decline in cancer patients. Untreated cancer patients had significantly lower blood TCR diversity than age-matched healthy donors.

Peripheral blood genomic DNA, not sorted cells or RNA, was the template. This clonotype occurred a few times. Its specificity is unknown. The ends were cut back, 6 bases at V and 6 bases at J, with 9 bases in the middle. CDR1 and CDR2 from the germline V gene are SGHTA and FQGNSA. CDR3 length: 12 amino acids. TRB rearrangements spanning V, D and J were amplified using mixed TRB-A/B primers. TCRdb re-called the multiplex PCR reads with MiXCR, one entry per CDR3 protein. The repertoire holds about 13,000 distinct CDR3 sequences, with 20% to 30% as singletons. The source is a human donor in good health. Sequencing was carried out using blood. V and J are TRBV7-2 and TRBJ2-1; D call uncertain. The CDR3 sequence is CASRNDGNEQFF. CDR3 coding DNA: TGTGCCAGCAGGAATGACGGCAATGAGCAGTTCTTC. The whole variable domain, remainder taken from reference TRBV7-2 and TRBJ2-1, is GAGVSQSPSNKVTEKGKDVELRCDPISGHTALYWYRQSLGQGLEFLIYFQGNSAPDKSGLPSDRFSAERTGGSVSTLTIQRTQQEDSAVYLCASRNDGNEQFFGPGTRLTVL.